Following are 8 T cell receptor beta chains from one sample sequenced in a study of cytomegalovirus exposure and HLA in healthy donors. The PCR was carried out with 60 Vbeta primers and 13 Jbeta primers. Using immunoSEQ multiplex PCR, the repertoire was profiled, and TCRdb retains in-frame clones only, with some absent. Of about 67,000 clones listed, approximately 67% were seen once; the top ten hold about 2.1%. The sequenced material came from PBMCs. These receptors were obtained from a woman between 25 and 40 years old in good health and CMV-seronegative.

This sequence joins TRBV5-1 and TRBJ1-4; D not resolved. Looked up from germline, CDR1 is SGHRS and CDR2 is YFSETQ. There are 16 residues in the CDR3. V lost 0 bases to trimming and J lost 4 bases, with 13 bases between them. The CDR3 bases are TGCGCCAGCAGCTTGGGAGGCCTCAGTGGTAATGAAAAACTGTTTTTT. Encoded protein: CASSLGGLSGNEKLFF.

The gene calls are TRBV6-5 and TRBJ1-6; the match to TRBD1 covers 9 bases. Trimming removed 6 bases from V and 5 bases from J; junction bases left unmatched: 2. Looked up from germline, CDR1 is MNHEY and CDR2 is SVGAGI. The CDR3 is 14 residues long. CDR3 in DNA: TGTGCCAGCAGGAGGGACAGGGATAATTCACCCCTCCACTTT. This gives the protein CASRRDRDNSPLHF.

A single count supports this clone. The chain couples TRBV13 to TRBJ2-1, with 11 bases identical to TRBD2. This CDR3 spans 18 amino acids. Germline-derived CDR1 and CDR2 are PRHDT and FYEKMQ (reference sequence). The ends lost 7 bases at V and 2 bases at J; junction bases unmatched: 13. Here the CDR3 DNA reads TGTGCCAGCAACATAAGACCTCAACTAGCGGGGGCCTACAATGAGCAGTTCTTC. Encoded protein: CASNIRPQLAGAYNEQFF.

This chain links TRBV5-1 with TRBJ1-4; TRBD1 matches at 9 bases. CDR3 length: 16 amino acids. The germline V gene encodes CDR1 SGHRS and CDR2 YFSETQ. V was pared by 0 bases and J by 7 bases, with 7 bases of the junction left unmatched. CDR3 DNA sequence: TGCGCCAGCAGCTTGGGGGACAGGGTGGCTGGTGAAAAACTGTTTTTT. This encodes CASSLGDRVAGEKLFF.

The rearrangement joins TRBV6-1 to TRBJ1-1; no definite D call. The CDR3 totals 15 residues. V lost 7 bases and J lost 4, with 19 bases in between. Germline V gene data show CDR1 as MNHNS and CDR2 as SASEGT. In DNA form, the CDR3 reads TGTGCCAGCACCCCGTGGGAGGTGCGGGGCACTGAAGCTTTCTTT. This gives the protein CASTPWEVRGTEAFF.

The V and J genes are TRBV4-3 and TRBJ1-3, with unresolved D. The germline V and J ends were trimmed by 4 bases and 0 bases, with 7 bases remaining between them. The CDR3 is 14 amino acids. Per germline, CDR1 LGHNA and CDR2 YSLEER. The CDR3 DNA is TGCGCCAGCAGCCTGGTAGTCTCTGGAAACACCATATATTTT. Its protein product is CASSLVVSGNTIYF.

The chain joins TRBV7-9 to TRBJ1-2; tentatively, D is TRBD1 (6 bases). CDR1 and CDR2 from the germline V gene are SEHNR and FQNEAQ (reference sequence). Trimming pared 7 bases from V and 4 bases from J, leaving 13 bases between. This CDR3 is built from 13 residues. The CDR3 is CASTPGQSYGYTF. CDR3 bases: TGTGCCAGCACCCCAGGACAGAGCTATGGCTACACCTTC.

This clone was seen only once. The gene calls are TRBV7-2 and TRBJ2-7; D remains unclear. Germline CDR1 reads SGHTA; CDR2 reads FQGNSA. Trimming stripped 5 bases from V and 6 bases from J, with 14 bases between. The CDR3 has 13 amino acids. The CDR3 loop is CASSPPSSGEQYF. The CDR3 DNA sequence: TGTGCCAGCAGCCCCCCATCTTCGGGCGAGCAGTACTTC.